The entry below gives a single T cell receptor (beta chain) sequence along with its context. One junction end disagrees with the germline gene, perhaps due to a read error. This sample was included in a study of cytomegalovirus exposure and HLA in healthy donors. Both 60 Vbeta primers and 13 Jbeta primers went into the PCR. Libraries were prepared by immunoSEQ multiplex PCR; TCRdb keeps only in-frame clonotypes and omits some of them. Here the sample spans about 90,000 clones, about 81% being singletons. The CDR3 totals 13 residues. The germline CDR1 and CDR2 sequences are SSHAT and FNYEAQ (reference sequence).

This clonotype was obtained from a man younger than 30 in good health and CMV-seronegative. J is TRBJ1-1 and V is TRBV7-7, with D perhaps TRBD1 (6 bases). The sequenced sample was PBMCs. CDR3: CASSVQGDGEAFF. In DNA form, the CDR3 reads TGTGCTAGCAGCGTACAGGGAGACGGTGAAGCTTTCTTT.